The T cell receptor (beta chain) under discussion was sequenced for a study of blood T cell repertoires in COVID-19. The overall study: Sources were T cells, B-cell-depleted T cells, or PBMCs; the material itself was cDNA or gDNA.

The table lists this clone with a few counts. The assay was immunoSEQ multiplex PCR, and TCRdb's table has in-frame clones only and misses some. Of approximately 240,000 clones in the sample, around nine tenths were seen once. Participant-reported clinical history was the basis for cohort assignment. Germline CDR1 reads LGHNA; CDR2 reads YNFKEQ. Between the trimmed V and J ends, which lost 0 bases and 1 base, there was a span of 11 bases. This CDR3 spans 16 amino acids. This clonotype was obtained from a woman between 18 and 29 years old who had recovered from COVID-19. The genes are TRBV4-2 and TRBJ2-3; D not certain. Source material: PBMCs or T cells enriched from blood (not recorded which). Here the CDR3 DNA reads TGTGCCAGCAGCCAAGATTCGCGGCGCCGCACAGATACGCAGTATTTT. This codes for CASSQDSRRRTDTQYF.